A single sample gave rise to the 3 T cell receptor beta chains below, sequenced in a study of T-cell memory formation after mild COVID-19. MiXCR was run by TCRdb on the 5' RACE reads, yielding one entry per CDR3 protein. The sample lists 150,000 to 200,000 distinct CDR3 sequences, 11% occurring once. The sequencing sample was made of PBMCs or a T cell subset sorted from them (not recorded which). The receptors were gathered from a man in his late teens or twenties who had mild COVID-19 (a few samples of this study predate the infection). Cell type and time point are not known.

The DNA for the CDR3 is TGCGCCAGCAGCCAAGAGCCCAGCTTTAGCACAGATACGCAGTATTTT. Its protein is CASSQEPSFSTDTQYF. The chain employs TRBV4-3 and TRBJ2-3; D not resolved. V was clipped by 0 bases and J by 0 bases, with 10 bases between them. CDR1 and CDR2 (germline): LGHNA, YSLEER. CDR3 length: 16 residues.

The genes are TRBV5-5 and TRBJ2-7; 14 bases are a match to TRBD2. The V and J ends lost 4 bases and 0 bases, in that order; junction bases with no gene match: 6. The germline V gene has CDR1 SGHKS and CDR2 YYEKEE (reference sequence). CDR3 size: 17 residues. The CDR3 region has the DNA TGTGCCAGCAGCCCGGGACTAGCGGGGGACAGCTCCTACGAGCAGTACTTC. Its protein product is CASSPGLAGDSSYEQYF.

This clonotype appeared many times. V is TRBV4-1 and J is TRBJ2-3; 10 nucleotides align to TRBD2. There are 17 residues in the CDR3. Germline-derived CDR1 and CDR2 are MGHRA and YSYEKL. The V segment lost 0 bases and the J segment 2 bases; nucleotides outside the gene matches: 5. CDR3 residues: CASSQDYTSGNTDTQYF. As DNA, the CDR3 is TGCGCCAGCAGCCAAGATTATACTAGCGGGAACACAGATACGCAGTATTTT.